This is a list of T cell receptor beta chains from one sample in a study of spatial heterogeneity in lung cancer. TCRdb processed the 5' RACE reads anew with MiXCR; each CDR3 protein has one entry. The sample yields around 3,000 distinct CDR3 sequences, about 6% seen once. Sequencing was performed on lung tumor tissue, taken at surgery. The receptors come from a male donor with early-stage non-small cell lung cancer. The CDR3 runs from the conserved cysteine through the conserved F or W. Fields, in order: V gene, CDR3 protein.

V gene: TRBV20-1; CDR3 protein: CSASGTGYGYTF
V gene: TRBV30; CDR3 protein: CAWSGSGKGETQYF
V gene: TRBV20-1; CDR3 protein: CSARGPRALGYTF
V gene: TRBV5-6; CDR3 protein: CASSLGVLHRGFPEAFF
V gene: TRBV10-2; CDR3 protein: CASSGTSGRTVFNEQFF
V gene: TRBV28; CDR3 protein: CASSRGQGRDGYTF
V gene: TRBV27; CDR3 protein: CARGRLEQYF
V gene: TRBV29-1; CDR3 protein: CNLGGPNRDSGLHSGNTIYF
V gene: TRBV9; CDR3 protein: CASSFRDRTEAFF
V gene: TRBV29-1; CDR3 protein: CSVEEAGRYEQYF
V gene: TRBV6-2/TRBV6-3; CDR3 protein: CASSYQDQETQYF
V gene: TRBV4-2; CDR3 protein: CASSLRQGDRAGYTF
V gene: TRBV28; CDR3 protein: CASGPVGGTYEQYF
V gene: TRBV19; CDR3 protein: CASRRDSGANYGYTF
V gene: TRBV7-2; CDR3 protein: CASSRRGTEGGEAFF
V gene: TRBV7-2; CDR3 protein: CASSRTSDELWYF
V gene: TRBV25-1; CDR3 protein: CASTKEESPLHF
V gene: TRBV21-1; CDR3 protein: CASFAGEGQGDTEAFF
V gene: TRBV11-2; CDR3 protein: CATNAVGAGQTQYF
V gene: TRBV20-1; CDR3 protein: CSASIAGRNEQFF
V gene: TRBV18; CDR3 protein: CASSPEADTQYF
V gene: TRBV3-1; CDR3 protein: CASSQASGNQPQHF
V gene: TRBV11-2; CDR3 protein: CASRPGHSIHEQYF